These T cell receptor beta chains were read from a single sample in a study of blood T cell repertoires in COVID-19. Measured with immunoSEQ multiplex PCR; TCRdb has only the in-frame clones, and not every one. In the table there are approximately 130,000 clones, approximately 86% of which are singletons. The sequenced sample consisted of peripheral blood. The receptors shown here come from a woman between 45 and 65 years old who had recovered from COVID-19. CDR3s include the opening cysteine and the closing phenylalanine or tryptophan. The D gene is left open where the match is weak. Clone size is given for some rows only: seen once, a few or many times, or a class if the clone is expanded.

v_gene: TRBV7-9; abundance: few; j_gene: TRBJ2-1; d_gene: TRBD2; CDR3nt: TGTGCCAGCAGACCCACTAGCGTTTCCTACAATGAGCAGTTCTTC; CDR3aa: CASRPTSVSYNEQFF
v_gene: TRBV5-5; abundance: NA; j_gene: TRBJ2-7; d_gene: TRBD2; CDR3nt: TGTGCCAGCAGCCAGGGACTAGCGGGAACTGAGCAGTACTTC; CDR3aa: CASSQGLAGTEQYF
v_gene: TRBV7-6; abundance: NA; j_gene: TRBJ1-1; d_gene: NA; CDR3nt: TGTGCCAGCAGCTTAGCAGAACGCGGGACGGACACTGAAGCTTTCTTT; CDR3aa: CASSLAERGTDTEAFF
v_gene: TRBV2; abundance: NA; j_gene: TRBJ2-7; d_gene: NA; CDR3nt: TGTGCCAGCACCCCCGAGAGCTCCTACGAGCAGTACTTC; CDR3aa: CASTPESSYEQYF
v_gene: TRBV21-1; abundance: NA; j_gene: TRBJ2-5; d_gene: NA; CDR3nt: NA; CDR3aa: CASSKVGAGTRLSNRWETQYF
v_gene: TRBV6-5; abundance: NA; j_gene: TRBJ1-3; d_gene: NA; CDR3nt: TGTGCCAGCAGCCCGGACTACACTGGAAACACCATATATTTT; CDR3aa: CASSPDYTGNTIYF
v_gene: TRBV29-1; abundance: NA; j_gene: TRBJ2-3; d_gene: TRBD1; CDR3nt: TGCAGCGTTGGCCCTCCGGGACAGGGGGCGGTACGGGTCACAGATACGCAGTATTTT; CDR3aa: CSVGPPGQGAVRVTDTQYF
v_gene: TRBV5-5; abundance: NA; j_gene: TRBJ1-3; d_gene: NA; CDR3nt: TGTGCCAGCAGCTTTGTTTGGGGCGCTGGAAACACCATATATTTT; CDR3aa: CASSFVWGAGNTIYF
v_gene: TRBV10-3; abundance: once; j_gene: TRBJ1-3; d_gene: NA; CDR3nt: TGTGCCATCAGTGCCGGGACACCGAACTCTGGAAACACCATATATTTT; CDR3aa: CAISAGTPNSGNTIYF
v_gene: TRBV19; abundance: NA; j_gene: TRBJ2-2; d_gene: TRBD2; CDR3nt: TGTGCCAGTAGTATAGATTTTTGGCTAGCGGGAGGACGGGTCGGGGAGCTGTTTTTT; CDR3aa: CASSIDFWLAGGRVGELFF
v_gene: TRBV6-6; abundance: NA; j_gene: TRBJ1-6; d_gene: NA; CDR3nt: TGTGCCAGCGGAGGGGTGGAGCGATTGAATTCACCCCTCCACTTT; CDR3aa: CASGGVERLNSPLHF
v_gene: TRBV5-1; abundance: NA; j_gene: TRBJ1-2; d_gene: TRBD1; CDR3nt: TGCGCCAGCAGCCAAGACGACAGGGGGCAAGGCTACACCTTC; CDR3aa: CASSQDDRGQGYTF
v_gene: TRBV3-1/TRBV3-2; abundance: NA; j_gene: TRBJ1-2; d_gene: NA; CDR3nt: TGTGCCAGCAGCCAAGGGGCAGGGGCTAGGTCTAATGGCTACACCTTC; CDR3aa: CASSQGAGARSNGYTF
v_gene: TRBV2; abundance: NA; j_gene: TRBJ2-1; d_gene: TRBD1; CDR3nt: TGTGCCAGCAGGAAAGACAGGGGGCGTGTAAATGAGCAGTTCTTC; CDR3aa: CASRKDRGRVNEQFF
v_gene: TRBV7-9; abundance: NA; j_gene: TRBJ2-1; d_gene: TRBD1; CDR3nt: TGTGCCAGCAGCCTCCCTTTCAGAGGGGGCGCTGAGCAGTTCTTC; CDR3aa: CASSLPFRGGAEQFF
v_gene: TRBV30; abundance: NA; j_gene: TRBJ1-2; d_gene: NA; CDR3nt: TGTGCCCGCGAGCCCTCAGGTGGCTATGGCTACACCTTC; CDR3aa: CAREPSGGYGYTF
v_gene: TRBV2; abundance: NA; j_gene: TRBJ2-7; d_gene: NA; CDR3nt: TGTGCCAGCAGTGAACAGGGGAACTCCTACGAGCAGTACTTC; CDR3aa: CASSEQGNSYEQYF
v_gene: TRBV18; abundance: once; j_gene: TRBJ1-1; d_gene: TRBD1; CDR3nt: TGTGCCAGCTCACCGGCCGGGACAGCGAACACTGAAGCTTTCTTT; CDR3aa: CASSPAGTANTEAFF
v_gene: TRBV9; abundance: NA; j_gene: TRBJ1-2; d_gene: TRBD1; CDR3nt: TGTGCCAGCAGCGCGAGACAGGGCGTTAGCTATGGCTACACCTTC; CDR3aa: CASSARQGVSYGYTF
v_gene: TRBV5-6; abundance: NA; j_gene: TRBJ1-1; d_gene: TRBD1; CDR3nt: TGTGCCAGCAGGACGACAGGGGGGGACACTGAAGCTTTCTTT; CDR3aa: CASRTTGGDTEAFF
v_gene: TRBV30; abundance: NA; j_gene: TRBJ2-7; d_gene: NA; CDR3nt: TGTGCCTGGAGTGGCGGATCCTACGAGCAGTACTTC; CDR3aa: CAWSGGSYEQYF
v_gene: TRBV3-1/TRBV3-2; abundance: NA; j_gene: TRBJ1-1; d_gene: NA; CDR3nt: TGTGCCAGCGTTCGGAGGGACACTGAAGCTTTCTTT; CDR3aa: CASVRRDTEAFF
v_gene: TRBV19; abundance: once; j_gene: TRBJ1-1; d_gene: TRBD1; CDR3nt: TGTGCCACTAAAAGCGACAGGGGCCGTACTGAAGCTTTCTTT; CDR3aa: CATKSDRGRTEAFF
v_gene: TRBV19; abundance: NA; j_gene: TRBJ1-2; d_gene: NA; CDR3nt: TGTGCCAGTAGTCCCCGGTCGGGGTCTGGCTACACCTTC; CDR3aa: CASSPRSGSGYTF
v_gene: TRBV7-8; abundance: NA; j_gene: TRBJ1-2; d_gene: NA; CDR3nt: TGTGCCAGCGTGCCCAACAGGGCGTCCTTTGTCTATGGCTACACCTTC; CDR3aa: CASVPNRASFVYGYTF
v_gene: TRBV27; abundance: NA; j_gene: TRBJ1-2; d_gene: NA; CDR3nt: TGTGCCAGCAGTTTCCTAGGGGGCTATGGCTACACCTTC; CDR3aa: CASSFLGGYGYTF